This record concerns one TCR beta chain sequence. This clonotype was picked up a small number of times. Its antigen is unknown. It has no much larger one-base neighbor in the sample; base qualities were not kept. These data are taken from a study of response to subunit inactivated influenza vaccine (dated by TCRdb to 2016 to 2019). Describing the broader study: To follow how T cells responded to a trivalent subunit inactivated influenza vaccine, the researchers relied on deep quantitative profiling of the T cell receptor repertoire. Overall study results and their limits: The authors proposed that each seasonal influenza vaccination may bring in only a limited number of new T cells.

The library was prepared using RT-PCR. Data came from an Illumina HiSeq 2500. TCRdb applied fastp at Q25 and MiXCR to the public reads, then kept only in-frame beta chains. Rows are unified per CDR3 protein, each entry keeping the most common DNA and genes. The sample table shows 550,000 to 800,000 distinct CDR3 sequences, and less than 20% are seen once. The ten largest clones add up to 11% of the sample. This receptor was obtained from a man aged 50-60 years who received an inactivated influenza vaccine. Donor details come from another sample of the same person, matched by shared clones. Source: PBMCs from blood, taken about 11 days after vaccination.

The DNA sequence follows: TGTGCCAGCAGTTTTGACCGTAGCGCCAATGAAAAACTGTTTTTT. Translated, this is CASSFDRSANEKLFF. Recombination connected TRBV2 to TRBJ1-4, with the identity of the D gene unclear. From its cysteine to its phenylalanine, the CDR3 spans 15 amino acids. Just the 45-base CDR3 DNA is kept, in frame starting at base 1. The germline V gene provides CDR1 SNHLY and CDR2 FYNNEI. V is pared back by 5 bases and J by 5 bases, with 15 bases lying between the germline termini.